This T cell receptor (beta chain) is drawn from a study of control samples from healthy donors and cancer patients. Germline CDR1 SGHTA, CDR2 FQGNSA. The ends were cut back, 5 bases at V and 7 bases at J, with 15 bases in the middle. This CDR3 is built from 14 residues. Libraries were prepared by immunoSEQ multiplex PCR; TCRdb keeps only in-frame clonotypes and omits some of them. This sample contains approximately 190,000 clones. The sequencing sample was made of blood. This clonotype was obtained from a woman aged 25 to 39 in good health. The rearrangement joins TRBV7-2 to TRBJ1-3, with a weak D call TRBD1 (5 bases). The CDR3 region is CASSATGRGNTIYF. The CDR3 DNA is TGTGCCAGCAGCGCTACGGGACGGGGGAACACCATATATTTT.